In its sample, the clone carrying this TCR beta chain was seen once. This entry is derived from a study of CD8 T cells in Susac syndrome. A quantity of about 0.5 to 1 ug RNA underwent reverse transcription using random hexamers. Each CDR3 protein gets one entry after TCRdb re-called the immunoSEQ multiplex PCR reads with MiXCR. The table has under 200,000 distinct CDR3 sequences, around 95% seen once. CD8+ and CD4+ T cells from blood underwent TCR beta sequencing. The sequencing input was CD8+ T cells from PBMCs. The receptor was isolated from a human donor with multiple sclerosis.

The CDR3 bases are TGTGCCAGCACCACCTACCCAGTGTCTTCAGGGAACACTGAAGCTTTCTTT. Its translation: CASTTYPVSSGNTEAFF. The chain couples TRBV11-1 to TRBJ1-1; D gene ambiguous. Trimming pared 7 bases from V and 1 base from J, leaving 22 bases between. This CDR3 is built from 17 residues. Germline lookup yields CDR1 SGHAT and CDR2 FQDESV (reference sequence). The full variable domain, its missing parts supplied by reference TRBV11-1 and TRBJ1-1, is EAEVAQSPRYKITEKSQAVAFWCDPISGHATLYWYRQILGQGPELLVQFQDESVVDDSQLPKDRFSAERLKGVDSTLKIQPAELGDSAMYLCASTTYPVSSGNTEAFFGQGTRLTVV.